A selection of T cell receptor beta chains follows, all from one sample in a study of cytomegalovirus exposure and HLA in healthy donors. Clones were read by immunoSEQ multiplex PCR, and TCRdb kept only the in-frame ones, dropping some. The table for this sample gives 130,000 or so clones. Sequenced sample: PBMCs. All receptors come from a man aged 18 to 30 in good health and CMV-seronegative. The CDR3 runs from the conserved cysteine through the conserved F or W. Fields, in order: J gene, V gene, D gene, CDR3 protein, CDR3 DNA. The D gene is left open where the match is weak.

TRBJ1-1,TRBV28,TRBD1,CASSPPGTGISRNTEAFF,TGTGCCAGCAGCCCCCCCGGGACAGGGATAAGCAGGAACACTGAAGCTTTCTTT
TRBJ2-7,TRBV29-1,-,CSVTGAYEQYF,TGCAGCGTTACTGGAGCGTACGAGCAGTACTTC
TRBJ1-5,TRBV7-2,TRBD1,CASSLSGTGDQPQHF,TGTGCCAGCAGCTTAAGCGGGACAGGGGATCAGCCCCAGCATTTT
TRBJ2-7,TRBV5-1,TRBD2,CASSIGLAGKPDEQYF,TGCGCCAGCAGCATAGGACTAGCGGGGAAACCCGACGAGCAGTACTTC
TRBJ2-3,TRBV29-1,-,CSVPTVTDTQYF,TGCAGCGTCCCGACAGTCACAGATACGCAGTATTTT
TRBJ1-6,TRBV5-1,-,CASSSGQTNSPLHF,TGCGCCAGCAGCTCCGGACAGACAAATTCACCCCTCCACTTT
TRBJ1-5,TRBV6-6,-,CASSRSNQPQHF,TGTGCCAGCAGCAGAAGCAATCAGCCCCAGCATTTT
TRBJ1-1,TRBV18,-,CASSPLQKMNTEAFF,TGTGCCAGCTCACCCTTACAGAAAATGAACACTGAAGCTTTCTTT
TRBJ2-7,TRBV28,TRBD1,CASSQGTGAYEQYF,TGTGCCAGCAGTCAGGGGACAGGGGCCTACGAGCAGTACTTC
TRBJ1-6,TRBV6-5,TRBD1,CASTDRTGGNFQPHF,TGTGCCAGCACCGACCGGACAGGGGGCAACTTTCAACCCCACTTT
TRBJ2-2,TRBV13,TRBD1,CASSHRDRGPGELFF,TGTGCCAGCAGTCACCGGGACAGGGGGCCTGGGGAGCTGTTTTTT
TRBJ2-7,TRBV19,-,CASSIGGSYEQYF,TGTGCCAGTAGTATAGGCGGATCCTACGAGCAGTACTTC
TRBJ1-6,TRBV30,TRBD1,CAWTAGTGGSYNSPLHF,TGTGCCTGGACCGCCGGGACAGGGGGTTCCTATAATTCACCCCTCCACTTT
TRBJ1-4,TRBV29-1,-,CSVESGANEKLFF,TGCAGCGTTGAGTCAGGGGCGAATGAAAAACTGTTTTTT
TRBJ1-5,TRBV7-2,TRBD1,CASSTGTGAGNQPQHF,TGTGCCAGCAGCACTGGGACAGGGGCGGGCAATCAGCCCCAGCATTTT
TRBJ2-1,TRBV19,-,CASSRGTPALDEQFF,TGTGCCAGTAGTCGGGGGACCCCAGCGTTGGATGAGCAGTTCTTC
TRBJ1-3,TRBV9,-,CASSVDGASGNTIYF,TGTGCCAGCAGCGTAGATGGGGCTTCTGGAAACACCATATATTTT
TRBJ2-3,TRBV19,TRBD2,CATRVTSATTDTQYF,TGTGCCACCCGAGTGACTAGCGCTACGACCGATACGCAGTATTTT
TRBJ2-7,TRBV15,-,CATSRDLNTDEQYF,TGTGCCACCAGCAGAGACCTTAACACCGACGAGCAGTACTTC
TRBJ2-1,TRBV7-3,TRBD2,CASSLTSGYYNEQFF,TGTGCCAGCAGCTTGACTAGCGGATACTACAATGAGCAGTTCTTC
TRBJ1-2,TRBV6-1,-,CASSEITGNNYGYTF,TGTGCCAGCAGTGAAATAACAGGGAATAACTATGGCTACACCTTC
TRBJ1-2,TRBV28,TRBD1,CASSEPGQGFYGYTF,TGTGCCAGCAGTGAACCGGGACAGGGATTCTATGGCTACACCTTC
TRBJ1-4,TRBV27,TRBD1,CASSLRAGGGTNEKLFF,TGTGCCAGCAGTTTACGGGCAGGGGGCGGGACTAATGAAAAACTGTTTTTT
TRBJ1-1,TRBV27,TRBD1,CASSSGQGMYTEAFF,TGTGCCAGCAGTTCCGGACAGGGAATGTATACTGAAGCTTTCTTT
TRBJ2-7,TRBV28,TRBD1,CASSSGTGIYEQYF,TGTGCCAGCAGTTCCGGGACAGGGATCTACGAGCAGTACTTC
TRBJ2-5,TRBV7-9,TRBD1,CASSLGQVVQETQYF,TGTGCCAGCAGCCTAGGACAGGTTGTTCAGGAGACCCAGTACTTC